The 20 T cell receptor beta chains in this list originate from one sample, sequenced in a study of cytomegalovirus exposure and HLA in healthy donors (dated by TCRdb to about 2017). Libraries were prepared through the immunoSEQ multiplex PCR assay. A mixture of 60 forward primers for TCR Vbeta segments and 13 reverse primers for TCR Jbeta segments was used in the multiplex PCR. TCRdb mirrors the immuneACCESS table, restricted to in-frame sequences. Some clones are absent from its copies; in checked studies, under half trace to an unresolved V gene, and the reason for the others is unknown. In all, the sample holds 150,000 or so clones, and approximately 84% of those were seen once. The ten top clones hold under 1.5% of the sample. The specimen sequenced was PBMCs. The receptors here all came from a middle-aged man in good health and CMV-seropositive.

The chain combines TRBV28 with TRBJ1-3; possible D gene TRBD1, 6 bases. Trimming took off 6 bases at V and 0 bases at J, with 15 bases between the two ends. CDR1 is MDHEN and CDR2 is SYDVKM in the germline V gene. The CDR3 sequence is 16 residues long. The CDR3 DNA sequence: TGTGCCAGCAGCGCCCTCAGGGGAACCTCTGGAAACACCATATATTTT. Translating it yields CASSALRGTSGNTIYF. Looking up the rest from reference TRBV28 and TRBJ1-3 gives the full variable domain: DVKVTQSSRYLVKRTGEKVFLECVQDMDHENMFWYRQDPGLGLRLIYFSYDVKMKEKGDIPEGYSVSREKKERFSLILESASTNQTSMYLCASSALRGTSGNTIYFGEGSWLTVV.

J is TRBJ1-1 and V is TRBV10-3; unclear D gene. CDR3 length: 14 residues. Germline lookup yields CDR1 ENHRY and CDR2 SYGVKD. V lost 1 base and J lost 4, with 10 bases in between. The chain's CDR3 is CAISELEEGTEAFF. The CDR3 region has the DNA TGTGCCATCAGTGAGTTAGAAGAGGGCACTGAAGCTTTCTTT.

This clone was detected a few times. CDR3 nucleotides: TGTGCCAGCAGCTCCGGACAGCACACTGAAGCTTTCTTT. Translation gives CASSSGQHTEAFF. The gene calls are TRBV7-3 and TRBJ1-1; D perhaps matches TRBD1 (6 bases). V lost 4 bases and J 3 bases, leaving 9 bases between the germline ends. This CDR3 contains 13 residues. CDR1 SGHTA and CDR2 FQGTGA come from the germline V gene.

The gene calls are TRBV4-3 and TRBJ2-7; 8 bases are shared with TRBD2. The CDR3 has 16 residues. J was trimmed by 3 bases and V by 0 bases; bases with no gene match: 7. Per the germline V gene, CDR1 is LGHNA and CDR2 is YSLEER. The DNA of the CDR3 is TGCGCCAGCAGCCAAGAACTGCCTAGCGGGCGCTACGAGCAGTACTTC. As protein: CASSQELPSGRYEQYF.

This sequence joins TRBV4-2 and TRBJ2-5; TRBD1 agrees at 7 bases. CDR1 is LGHNA and CDR2 is YNFKEQ in the germline V gene. The CDR3 length is 17 residues. Germline trimming cut 0 bases from V and 3 bases from J; bases unmatched to any gene: 10. CDR3 residues: CASSQDLQGDREETQYF. In nucleotides, the CDR3 is TGTGCCAGCAGCCAAGATCTCCAGGGGGATCGAGAAGAGACCCAGTACTTC.

The CDR3 nucleotides read TGCGCCAGCGCAAAGGGGGAGTTCTACGAGCAGTACTTC. Protein sequence: CASAKGEFYEQYF. The rearrangement uses TRBV5-1 and TRBJ2-7; tentative D call: TRBD1 (6 bases). CDR1 SGHRS and CDR2 YFSETQ come from the germline V gene. Trimming shortened V by 7 bases and J by 3 bases, and 14 bases separated the two germline ends. This CDR3 is 13 amino acids long.

The V call is TRBV5-1, the J call TRBJ1-2; possible D gene TRBD1, 5 bases. Germline V gives CDR1 SGHRS, CDR2 YFSETQ. The CDR3 totals 14 residues. Trimming took off 4 bases at V and 0 bases at J, with 10 bases between the two ends. This CDR3 is CASSLSGANYGYTF. The CDR3 DNA sequence: TGCGCCAGCAGCCTATCGGGGGCTAACTATGGCTACACCTTC.

The genes are TRBV7-3 and TRBJ2-2, with a possible D match to TRBD1 (6 bases). Germline values: CDR1 SGHTA, CDR2 FQGTGA. V was clipped by 6 bases and J by 1 base, with 9 bases between them. CDR3 length: 14 amino acids. CDR3 nucleotides: TGTGCCAGCAGACCGGACAGGAACACCGGGGAGCTGTTTTTT. This codes for CASRPDRNTGELFF.

The chain has TRBV9 and TRBJ1-2; 7 bases match TRBD1. This CDR3 has 14 amino acids. Germline V lookup: CDR1 SGDLS, CDR2 YYNGEE. Trimming at V came to 3 bases and at J to 0 bases, leaving 2 bases not matched to a gene. This CDR3 reads CASSAGTANYGYTF. DNA for the CDR3: TGTGCCAGCAGCGCCGGGACAGCTAACTATGGCTACACCTTC.

This clone was observed a few times. The chain links TRBV6-5 to TRBJ1-1, with unresolved D. V gave up 2 bases and J gave up 0 bases, with 4 bases separating them. The germline CDR1 and CDR2 sequences are MNHEY and SVGAGI. This CDR3 comprises 13 residues. In DNA form, the CDR3 reads TGTGCCAGCAGTTACGGCATGAACACTGAAGCTTTCTTT. Its translation: CASSYGMNTEAFF.

This chain connects TRBV5-1 to TRBJ2-2, with 11 bases fitting TRBD1. The germline V gene has CDR1 SGHRS and CDR2 YFSETQ. Trimming at V came to 4 bases and at J to 6 bases, leaving 5 bases not matched to a gene. The CDR3 spans 15 residues. The CDR3: CASSPGQGAAGELFF. CDR3 nucleotides: TGCGCCAGCAGCCCAGGACAGGGGGCAGCCGGGGAGCTGTTTTTT.

This rearrangement joins TRBV5-1 to TRBJ2-3, with D possibly being TRBD1 (6 bases). This CDR3 has 16 residues. Trimming left V 0 bases short and J 6 bases short, with 17 bases between. Germline lookup yields CDR1 SGHRS and CDR2 YFSETQ. CDR3 in amino acids: CASSLAGPGDRDTQYF. The DNA for the CDR3 is TGCGCCAGCAGCTTGGCAGGTCCAGGGGACCGTGATACGCAGTATTTT.

CDR3 in amino acids: CSVAHGQPPNYGYTF. In nucleotides, the CDR3 is TGCAGCGTTGCTCACGGACAGCCACCTAACTATGGCTACACCTTC. The chain is built from TRBV29-1 and TRBJ1-2; possible D gene TRBD1, 6 bases. The CDR3 covers 15 residues. V lost 4 bases, J lost 0 bases, and 15 bases lay in between. Germline V lookup: CDR1 SQVTM, CDR2 ANQGSEA.

The chain uses TRBV5-5 and TRBJ1-3; D gene ambiguous. CDR3 length: 18 amino acids. V was clipped by 3 bases and J by 3 bases, with 22 bases between them. Germline V gene data show CDR1 as SGHKS and CDR2 as YYEKEE (reference sequence). The CDR3 DNA sequence: TGTGCCAGCAGCTACAGATCGTACACGGAGGGCGATGGAAACACCATATATTTT. It codes for CASSYRSYTEGDGNTIYF. Looking up the rest from reference TRBV5-5 and TRBJ1-3 gives the full variable domain: DAGVTQSPTHLIKTRGQQVTLRCSPISGHKSVSWYQQVLGQGPQFIFQYYEKEERGRGNFPDRFSARQFPNYSSELNVNALLLGDSALYLCASSYRSYTEGDGNTIYFGEGSWLTVV.

The chain uses TRBV9 and TRBJ2-1; 9 bases fit TRBD1. The germline gives CDR1 SGDLS, CDR2 YYNGEE. With V trimmed by 3 bases and J by 8 bases, 12 bases remained unmatched. CDR3 length equals 16 residues. The CDR3 here is CASSDPDRGVRDEQFF. CDR3 sequence (DNA): TGTGCCAGCAGCGACCCGGACAGGGGAGTACGGGATGAGCAGTTCTTC.

This clone showed up just a few times. This sequence joins TRBV27 and TRBJ2-7; D not certain. Germline-derived CDR1 and CDR2 are MNHEY and SMNVEV (reference sequence). The CDR3 contains 16 residues. V lost 1 base and J lost 4, with 17 bases in between. CDR3 protein: CASSLFKEKTAYEQYF. DNA for the CDR3: TGTGCCAGCAGTTTATTCAAGGAGAAGACGGCATACGAGCAGTACTTC.

Here the CDR3 DNA reads TGTGCCTGGGACAGGGGAGATGAAAAACTGTTTTTT. Translation gives CAWDRGDEKLFF. The chain employs TRBV30 and TRBJ1-4, with 8 bases fitting TRBD1. Looked up from germline, CDR1 is GTSNPN and CDR2 is SVGIG (reference sequence). The CDR3 length is 12 residues. V was pared by 5 bases and J by 6 bases, with 2 bases of the junction left unmatched.

The chain uses TRBV5-4 and TRBJ1-3; D is undetermined. Per the germline V gene, CDR1 is SGHNT and CDR2 is YYREEE (reference sequence). The germline V and J ends were trimmed by 4 bases and 0 bases, with 8 bases remaining between them. The CDR3 has 14 residues. CDR3 coding DNA: TGTGCCAGCAGCCCTCCAGGCTCTGGAAACACCATATATTTT. It codes for CASSPPGSGNTIYF.

The V call is TRBV5-3, the J call TRBJ1-2; 7 bases match TRBD1. TRBV5-3 counts as an open reading frame of uncertain function. The V gene end was trimmed by 4 bases and the J gene end by 8 bases; junction bases not matched to a gene: 14. CDR3 size: 15 residues. DNA for the CDR3: TGTGCCAGAAGCCCGCAAGAACGACAGGGCTCCGGCTACACCTTC. This gives the protein CARSPQERQGSGYTF.

For the CDR3, the DNA is TGCGCCAGCAGCCAAGTGCGGGCAGGACTTATCCTTAATGAAAAACTGTTTTTT. Its translation is CASSQVRAGLILNEKLFF. This sequence joins TRBV4-1 and TRBJ1-4; no clear D. Germline V gives CDR1 MGHRA, CDR2 YSYEKL. The CDR3 totals 18 residues. The ends were cut back, 1 base at V and 4 bases at J, with 19 bases in the middle.